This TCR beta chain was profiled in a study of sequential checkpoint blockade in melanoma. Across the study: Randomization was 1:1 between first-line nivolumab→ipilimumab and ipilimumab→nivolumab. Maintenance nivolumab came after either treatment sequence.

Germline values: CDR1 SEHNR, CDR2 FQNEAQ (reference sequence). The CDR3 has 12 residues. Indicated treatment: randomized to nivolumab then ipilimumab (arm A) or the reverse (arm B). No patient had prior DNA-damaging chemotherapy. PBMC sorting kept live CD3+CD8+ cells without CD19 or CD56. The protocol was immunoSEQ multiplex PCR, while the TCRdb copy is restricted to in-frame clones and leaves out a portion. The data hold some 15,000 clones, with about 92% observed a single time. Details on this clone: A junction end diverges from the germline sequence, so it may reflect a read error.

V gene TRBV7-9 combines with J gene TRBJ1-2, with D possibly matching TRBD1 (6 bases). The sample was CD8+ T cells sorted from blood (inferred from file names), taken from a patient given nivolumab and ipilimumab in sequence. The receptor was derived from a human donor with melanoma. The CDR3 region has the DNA TGTGCCAGCACCTTAGGGGGGGTCGGCTACACCTTC. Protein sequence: CASTLGGVGYTF.